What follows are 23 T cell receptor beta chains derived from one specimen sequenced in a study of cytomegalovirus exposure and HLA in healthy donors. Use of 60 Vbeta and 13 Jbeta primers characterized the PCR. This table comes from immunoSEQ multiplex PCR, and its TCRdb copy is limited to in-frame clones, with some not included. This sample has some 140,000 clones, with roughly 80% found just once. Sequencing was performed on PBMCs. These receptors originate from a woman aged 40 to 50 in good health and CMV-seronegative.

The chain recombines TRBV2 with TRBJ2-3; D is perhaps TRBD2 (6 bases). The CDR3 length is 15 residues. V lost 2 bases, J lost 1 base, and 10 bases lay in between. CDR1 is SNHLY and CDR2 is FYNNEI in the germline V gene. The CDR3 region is CASSESGLGTDTQYF. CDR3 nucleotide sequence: TGTGCCAGCAGTGAAAGCGGGCTGGGCACAGATACGCAGTATTTT.

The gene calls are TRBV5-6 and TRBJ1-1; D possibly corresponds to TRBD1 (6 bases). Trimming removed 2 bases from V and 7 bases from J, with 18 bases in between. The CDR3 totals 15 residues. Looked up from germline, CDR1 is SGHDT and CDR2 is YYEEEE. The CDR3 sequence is CASSFFDRSAIEAFF. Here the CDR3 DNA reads TGTGCCAGCAGCTTTTTTGACAGGTCGGCAATTGAAGCTTTCTTT.

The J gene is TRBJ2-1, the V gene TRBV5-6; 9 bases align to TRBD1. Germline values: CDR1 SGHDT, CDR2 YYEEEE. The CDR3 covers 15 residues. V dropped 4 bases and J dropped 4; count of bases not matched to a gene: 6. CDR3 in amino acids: CASSVRDRVYNEQFF. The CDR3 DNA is TGTGCCAGCAGCGTCCGGGACAGGGTTTACAATGAGCAGTTCTTC.

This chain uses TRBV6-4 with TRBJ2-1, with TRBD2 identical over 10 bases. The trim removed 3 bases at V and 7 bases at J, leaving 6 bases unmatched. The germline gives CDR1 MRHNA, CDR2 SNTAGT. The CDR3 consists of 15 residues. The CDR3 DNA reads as TGTGCCAGCAGTGAAGCTAGCGGGAGTGGGAATGAGCAGTTCTTC. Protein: CASSEASGSGNEQFF.

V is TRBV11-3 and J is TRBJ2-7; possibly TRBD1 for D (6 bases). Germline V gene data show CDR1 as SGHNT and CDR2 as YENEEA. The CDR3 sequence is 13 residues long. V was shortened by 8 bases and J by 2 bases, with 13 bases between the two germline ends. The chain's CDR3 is CASLRGGAYEQYF. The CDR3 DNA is TGTGCCAGCCTCCGAGGGGGAGCCTACGAGCAGTACTTC.

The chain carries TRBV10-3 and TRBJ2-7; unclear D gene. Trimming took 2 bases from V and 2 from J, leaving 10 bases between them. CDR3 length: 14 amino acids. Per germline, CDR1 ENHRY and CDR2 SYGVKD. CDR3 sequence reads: CAISEAKTTYEQYF. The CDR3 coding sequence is TGTGCCATCAGTGAGGCCAAGACAACCTACGAGCAGTACTTC.

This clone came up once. The CDR3 DNA sequence: TGCAGCGTGGGGGCCGTAGTGGGTTCACCCCTCCACTTT. It encodes CSVGAVVGSPLHF. The V gene is TRBV29-1, the J gene TRBJ1-6; D may be TRBD1 (6 bases). V lost 6 bases and J 9 bases, leaving 15 bases between the germline ends. CDR3 length: 13 amino acids. Germline CDR1 SQVTM, CDR2 ANQGSEA.

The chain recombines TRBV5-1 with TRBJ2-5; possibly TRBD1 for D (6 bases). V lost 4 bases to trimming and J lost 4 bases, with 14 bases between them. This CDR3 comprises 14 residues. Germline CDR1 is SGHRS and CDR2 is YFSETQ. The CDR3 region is CASSTQGERETQYF. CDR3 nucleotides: TGCGCCAGCAGCACACAGGGTGAGCGAGAGACCCAGTACTTC.

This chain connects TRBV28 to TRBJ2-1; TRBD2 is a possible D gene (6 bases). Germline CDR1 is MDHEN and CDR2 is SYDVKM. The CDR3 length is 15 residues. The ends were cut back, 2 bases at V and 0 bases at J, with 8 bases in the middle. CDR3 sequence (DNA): TGTGCCAGCAGTTTAGCGGGGAGCTCCTACAATGAGCAGTTCTTC. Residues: CASSLAGSSYNEQFF. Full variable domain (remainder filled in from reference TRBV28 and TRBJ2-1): DVKVTQSSRYLVKRTGEKVFLECVQDMDHENMFWYRQDPGLGLRLIYFSYDVKMKEKGDIPEGYSVSREKKERFSLILESASTNQTSMYLCASSLAGSSYNEQFFGPGTRLTVL.

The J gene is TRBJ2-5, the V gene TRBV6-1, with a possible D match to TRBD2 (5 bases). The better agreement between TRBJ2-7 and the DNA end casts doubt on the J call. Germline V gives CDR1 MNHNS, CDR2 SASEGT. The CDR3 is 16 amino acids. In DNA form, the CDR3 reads TGTGCCAGCAGTGAAGCGGTCCTAGCTCTTTTCTACGAGCAGTACTTC. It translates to CASSEAVLALFYEQYF.

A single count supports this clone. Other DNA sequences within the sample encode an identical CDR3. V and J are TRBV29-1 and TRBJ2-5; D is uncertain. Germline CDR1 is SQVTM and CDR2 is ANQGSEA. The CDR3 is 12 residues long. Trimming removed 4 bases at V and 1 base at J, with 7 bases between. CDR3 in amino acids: CSVVTVQETQYF. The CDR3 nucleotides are TGCAGCGTTGTTACAGTCCAAGAGACCCAGTACTTC.

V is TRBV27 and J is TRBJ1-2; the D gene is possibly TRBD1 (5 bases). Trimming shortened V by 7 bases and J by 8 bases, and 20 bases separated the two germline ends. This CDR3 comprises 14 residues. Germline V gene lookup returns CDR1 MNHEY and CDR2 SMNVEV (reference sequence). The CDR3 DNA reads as TGTGCCAGCACCCAACTGGGACTTAGTGGGGGCTACACCTTC. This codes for CASTQLGLSGGYTF.

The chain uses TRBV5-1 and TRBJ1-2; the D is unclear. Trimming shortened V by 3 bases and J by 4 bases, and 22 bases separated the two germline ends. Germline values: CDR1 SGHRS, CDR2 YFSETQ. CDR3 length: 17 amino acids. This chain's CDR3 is CASSWGSGRGGLYGYTF. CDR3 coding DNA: TGCGCCAGCAGCTGGGGTAGTGGTCGGGGTGGACTCTATGGCTACACCTTC. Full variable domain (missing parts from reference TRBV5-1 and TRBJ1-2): KAGVTQTPRYLIKTRGQQVTLSCSPISGHRSVSWYQQTPGQGLQFLFEYFSETQRNKGNFPGRFSGRQFSNSRSEMNVSTLELGDSALYLCASSWGSGRGGLYGYTFGSGTRLTVV.

CDR3 residues: CASSQALQGLGRTEAFF. For the CDR3, the DNA is TGCGCCAGCAGCCAAGCTCTACAGGGGCTGGGGAGAACTGAAGCTTTCTTT. V usage is TRBV4-1 and J usage is TRBJ1-1; 7 bases agree with TRBD1. The CDR3 has 17 amino acids. V lost 1 base to trimming and J lost 5 bases; unmatched junction nucleotides: 13. Germline CDR1 is MGHRA and CDR2 is YSYEKL.

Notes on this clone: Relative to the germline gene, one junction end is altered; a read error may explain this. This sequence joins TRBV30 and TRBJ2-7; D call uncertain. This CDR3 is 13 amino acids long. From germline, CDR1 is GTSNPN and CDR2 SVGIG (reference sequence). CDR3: CAWSSGSSYERYF. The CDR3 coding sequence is TGTGCCTGGAGTTCCGGGTCTTCCTACGAGCGGTACTTC.

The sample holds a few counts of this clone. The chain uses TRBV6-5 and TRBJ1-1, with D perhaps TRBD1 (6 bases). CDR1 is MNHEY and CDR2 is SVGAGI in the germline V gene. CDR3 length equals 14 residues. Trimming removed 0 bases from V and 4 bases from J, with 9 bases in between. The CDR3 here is CASSYSTGTTEAFF. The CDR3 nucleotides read TGTGCCAGCAGTTACTCCACAGGGACCACTGAAGCTTTCTTT.

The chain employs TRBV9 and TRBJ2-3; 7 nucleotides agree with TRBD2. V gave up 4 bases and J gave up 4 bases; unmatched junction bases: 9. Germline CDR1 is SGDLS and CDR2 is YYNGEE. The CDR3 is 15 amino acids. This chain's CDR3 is CASSPRGGSADTQYF. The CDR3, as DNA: TGTGCCAGCAGCCCCCGGGGAGGGTCGGCAGATACGCAGTATTTT.

The CDR3 region is CASSPGGSTDTQYF. The CDR3 nucleotides read TGTGCCAGCAGCCCAGGTGGAAGCACAGATACGCAGTATTTT. This chain uses TRBV7-8 with TRBJ2-3, with no clear D. Per the germline V gene, CDR1 is SGHVS and CDR2 is FQNEAQ. The ends were cut back, 5 bases at V and 0 bases at J, with 9 bases in the middle. The CDR3 totals 14 residues.

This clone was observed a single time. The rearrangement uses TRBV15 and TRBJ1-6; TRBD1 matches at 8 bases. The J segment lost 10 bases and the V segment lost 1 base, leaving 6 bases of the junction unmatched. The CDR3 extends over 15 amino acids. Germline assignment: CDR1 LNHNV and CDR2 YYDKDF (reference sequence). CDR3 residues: CATSRVGTGGSPLHF. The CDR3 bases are TGTGCCACCAGCAGAGTAGGCACAGGGGGGTCACCCCTCCACTTT.

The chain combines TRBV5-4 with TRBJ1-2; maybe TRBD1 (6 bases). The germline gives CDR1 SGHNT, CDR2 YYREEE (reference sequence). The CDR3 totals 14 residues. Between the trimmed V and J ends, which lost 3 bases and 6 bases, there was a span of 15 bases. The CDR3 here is CASSSGQRLDGYTF. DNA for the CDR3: TGTGCCAGCAGCTCAGGACAGCGCCTTGATGGCTACACCTTC.

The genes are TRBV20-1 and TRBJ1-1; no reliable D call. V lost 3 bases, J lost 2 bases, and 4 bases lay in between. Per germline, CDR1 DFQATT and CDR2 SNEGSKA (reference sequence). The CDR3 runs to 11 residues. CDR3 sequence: CSARSNTEAFF. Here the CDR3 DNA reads TGCAGTGCTAGGTCAAACACTGAAGCTTTCTTT.

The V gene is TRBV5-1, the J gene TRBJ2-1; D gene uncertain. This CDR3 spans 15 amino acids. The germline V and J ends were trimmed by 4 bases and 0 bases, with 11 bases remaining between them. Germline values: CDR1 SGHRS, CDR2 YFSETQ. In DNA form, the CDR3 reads TGCGCCAGCAGCCAAGGAGCCCGCTCCTACAATGAGCAGTTCTTC. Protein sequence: CASSQGARSYNEQFF.

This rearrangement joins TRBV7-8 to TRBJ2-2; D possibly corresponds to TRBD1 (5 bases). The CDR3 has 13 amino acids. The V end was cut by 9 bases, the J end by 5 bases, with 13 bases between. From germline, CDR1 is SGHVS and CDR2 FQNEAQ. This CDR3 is CASEGARTGELFF. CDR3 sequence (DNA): TGTGCCAGTGAAGGGGCGCGAACCGGGGAGCTGTTTTTT.